The source of this T cell receptor beta chain is a study of cytomegalovirus exposure and HLA in healthy donors. The study, taken as a whole, reports: In a later analysis, HLA-associated beta chains showed higher expansion and lower generation probabilities than comparable chains. A few CMV-associated chains were confirmed in vitro to be specific for CMV antigens.

Amplification used 60 Vbeta primers and 13 Jbeta primers. Some clones are missing from TCRdb's copy, which holds only in-frame ones; the method was immunoSEQ multiplex PCR. The sample totals roughly 200,000 clones. The CDR3 loop spans 13 amino acids. V lost 5 bases and J lost 2, with 10 bases in between. From germline, CDR1 is SGHTA and CDR2 FQGNSA. Notes on this clone: The antigen remains unidentified.

The specimen sequenced was PBMCs. J is TRBJ2-7 and V is TRBV7-2; maybe TRBD1 (5 bases). This clonotype was sampled from a young man in good health and CMV-seronegative. CDR3 region: CASSTADTYEQYF. The CDR3 DNA reads as TGTGCCAGCAGCACCGCGGACACCTACGAGCAGTACTTC. Full variable domain (remainder filled in from reference TRBV7-2 and TRBJ2-7): GAGVSQSPSNKVTEKGKDVELRCDPISGHTALYWYRQSLGQGLEFLIYFQGNSAPDKSGLPSDRFSAERTGGSVSTLTIQRTQQEDSAVYLCASSTADTYEQYFGPGTRLTVT.